In its sample, the clone carrying this T cell receptor beta chain was seen a few times. Its antigen is not known. These data originate in a study of response to subunit inactivated influenza vaccine. This CDR3 spans 15 amino acids. Deletions cut 1 base from V and 6 bases from J, with 13 bases between. Germline V gene data show CDR1 as SGHTA and CDR2 as FQGNSA. Findings of the study overall: The authors offered the suggestion that each seasonal influenza vaccination recruits few new T cells.

MiXCR was run by TCRdb on the RT-PCR reads, yielding one entry per CDR3 protein. This sample carries roughly 460,000 distinct CDR3 sequences, approximately 9.9% of them seen once, and the ten largest clones take about 12%. This TCR was sampled from a man aged 45-60 years who received an inactivated influenza vaccine. J is TRBJ1-5 and V is TRBV7-2; no clear D gene. The input for sequencing was PBMCs from blood, taken 45 days after vaccination. The CDR3 is CASSLDPSTVQPQHF. The CDR3 DNA sequence: TGTGCCAGCAGCTTAGATCCGAGTACGGTTCAGCCCCAGCATTTT. The full variable domain, with the rest looked up from reference TRBV7-2 and TRBJ1-5, is GAGVSQSPSNKVTEKGKDVELRCDPISGHTALYWYRQSLGQGLEFLIYFQGNSAPDKSGLPSDRFSAERTGGSVSTLTIQRTQQEDSAVYLCASSLDPSTVQPQHFGDGTRLSIL.